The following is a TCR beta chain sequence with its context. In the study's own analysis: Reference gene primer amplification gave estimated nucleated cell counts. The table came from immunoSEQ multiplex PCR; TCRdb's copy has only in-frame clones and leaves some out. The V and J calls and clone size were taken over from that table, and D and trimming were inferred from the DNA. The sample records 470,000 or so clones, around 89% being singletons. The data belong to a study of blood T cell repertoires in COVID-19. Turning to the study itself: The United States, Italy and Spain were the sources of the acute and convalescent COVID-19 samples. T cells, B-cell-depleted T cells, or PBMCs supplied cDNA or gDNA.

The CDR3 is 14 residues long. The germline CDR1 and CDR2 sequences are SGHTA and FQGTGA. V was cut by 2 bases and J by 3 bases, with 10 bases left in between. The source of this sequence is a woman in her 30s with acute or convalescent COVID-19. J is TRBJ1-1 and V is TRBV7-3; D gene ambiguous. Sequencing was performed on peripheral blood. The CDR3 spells CASSLSPGDTEAFF. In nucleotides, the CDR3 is TGTGCCAGCAGCTTATCCCCTGGAGACACTGAAGCTTTCTTT.